These 4 T cell receptor beta chains were sequenced from one sample in a study of cytomegalovirus exposure and HLA in healthy donors. The PCR was carried out with 60 Vbeta primers and 13 Jbeta primers. This table comes from immunoSEQ multiplex PCR, and its TCRdb copy is limited to in-frame clones, with some not included. The sample yields roughly 170,000 clones, approximately 80% seen once. Sequencing was carried out using PBMCs. The receptors originated from a woman in her 30s in good health and CMV-seronegative.

This sequence joins TRBV5-1 and TRBJ2-1; D is possibly TRBD1 (6 bases). This CDR3 spans 18 amino acids. V was shortened by 1 base and J by 5 bases, with 22 bases between the two germline ends. The germline CDR1 and CDR2 sequences are SGHRS and YFSETQ. The DNA for the CDR3 is TGCGCCAGCAGCTTGAATCCACGGGACACACGAACACACAATGAGCAGTTCTTC. As protein: CASSLNPRDTRTHNEQFF.

This clone was seen more than once but under ten times. The gene calls are TRBV5-1 and TRBJ2-3; 8 nucleotides match TRBD2. V trimming: 0 bases; J trimming: 1 base; junction bases outside the gene matches: 1. In germline, CDR1 is SGHRS, CDR2 YFSETQ. The CDR3 loop spans 15 amino acids. CDR3 in amino acids: CASSLGRGGTDTQYF. CDR3 sequence (DNA): TGCGCCAGCAGCTTGGGGCGGGGGGGCACAGATACGCAGTATTTT.

The CDR3 nucleotides read TGTGCCAGCAGCCTCGGACAGAGAACGGGCACCGGGGAGCTGTTTTTT. Residues: CASSLGQRTGTGELFF. This chain connects TRBV11-2 to TRBJ2-2, with D tentatively TRBD1 (6 bases). Trimming removed 5 bases at V and 4 bases at J, with 17 bases between. Germline V gene lookup returns CDR1 SGHAT and CDR2 FQNNGV. The CDR3 has 16 amino acids.

The chain has TRBV2 and TRBJ1-2; D gene ambiguous. From germline, CDR1 is SNHLY and CDR2 FYNNEI. The germline V and J ends were trimmed by 1 base and 5 bases, with 14 bases remaining between them. The CDR3 has 15 residues. CDR3 in DNA: TGTGCCAGCAGTGAAGATCGGTTGTTGAAATATGGCTACACCTTC. Amino acids: CASSEDRLLKYGYTF.